This passage covers 4 T cell receptor beta chains from one sample sequenced in a study of blood T cell repertoires in COVID-19. Libraries were prepared by immunoSEQ multiplex PCR; TCRdb keeps only in-frame clonotypes and omits some of them. Of 120,000 to 150,000 clones in the sample, about three quarters were seen once. Sample: peripheral blood. The receptors originated from an elderly man with acute or convalescent COVID-19.

This clone was recorded a few times. The chain employs TRBV3-1 (or the pseudogene TRBV3-2) and TRBJ1-2; D might be TRBD1 (5 bases). The CDR3 length is 14 residues. Germline assignment: CDR1 LGHDT and CDR2 YNNKEL (reference sequence). Trimming took 0 bases from V and 5 from J, leaving 10 bases between them. The CDR3 nucleotides read TGTGCCAGCAGCCAAGATCCCTCAGGGTATGGCTACACCTTC. Encoded protein: CASSQDPSGYGYTF.

V is TRBV7-9 and J is TRBJ2-7; no clear D gene. Germline V CDR1 and CDR2: SEHNR, FQNEAQ (reference sequence). The V end was cut by 5 bases, the J end by 3 bases, with 14 bases between. This CDR3 is 14 amino acids long. In nucleotides, the CDR3 is TGTGCCAGCAGCCCCGACACGACCATCTACGAGCAGTACTTC. Its translation is CASSPDTTIYEQYF.

This clone was observed many times. The chain recombines TRBV5-1 with TRBJ1-1; no reliable D call. This CDR3 has 14 amino acids. The ends were cut back, 4 bases at V and 4 bases at J, with 14 bases in the middle. In germline, CDR1 is SGHRS, CDR2 YFSETQ. The CDR3, as DNA: TGCGCCAGCAGCGTCGATTCCTACGGCACTGAAGCTTTCTTT. This translates into CASSVDSYGTEAFF.

This clone was detected once. CDR3 DNA sequence: TGTGCCAGCAGCTTAAGCGGGGGTCCTCCACACGAGCAGTACTTC. Translating gives CASSLSGGPPHEQYF. The chain joins TRBV5-6 to TRBJ2-7, with TRBD2 matching over 8 bases. The junction had 9 bases not matched to a gene; V was cut back by 2 bases and J by 5 bases. The CDR3 loop spans 15 amino acids. From germline, CDR1 is SGHDT and CDR2 YYEEEE.